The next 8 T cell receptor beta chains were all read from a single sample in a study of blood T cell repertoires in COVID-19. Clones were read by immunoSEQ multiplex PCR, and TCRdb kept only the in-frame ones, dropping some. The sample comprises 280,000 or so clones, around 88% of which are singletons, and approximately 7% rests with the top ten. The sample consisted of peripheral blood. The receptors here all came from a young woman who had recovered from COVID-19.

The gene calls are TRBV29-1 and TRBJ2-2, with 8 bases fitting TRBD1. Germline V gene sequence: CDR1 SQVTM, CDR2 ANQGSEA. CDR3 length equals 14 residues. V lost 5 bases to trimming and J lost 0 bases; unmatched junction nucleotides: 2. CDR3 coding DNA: TGCAGCGTTCGGACAGGGACGAACACCGGGGAGCTGTTTTTT. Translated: CSVRTGTNTGELFF.

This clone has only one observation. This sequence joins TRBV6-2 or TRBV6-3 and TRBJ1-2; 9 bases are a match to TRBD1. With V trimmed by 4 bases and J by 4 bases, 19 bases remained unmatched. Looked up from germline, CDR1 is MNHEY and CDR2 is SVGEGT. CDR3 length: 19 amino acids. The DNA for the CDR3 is TGTGCCAGCAGTTTGGGACAGGGCCATATACCCCCACGCGGCTATGGCTACACCTTC. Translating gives CASSLGQGHIPPRGYGYTF.

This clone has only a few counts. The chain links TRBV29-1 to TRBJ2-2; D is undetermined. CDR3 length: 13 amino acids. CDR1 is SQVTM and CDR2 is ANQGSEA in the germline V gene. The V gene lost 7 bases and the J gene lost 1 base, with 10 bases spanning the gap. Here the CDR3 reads CSGRRMNTGELFF. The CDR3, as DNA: TGCAGCGGCAGAAGAATGAACACCGGGGAGCTGTTTTTT.

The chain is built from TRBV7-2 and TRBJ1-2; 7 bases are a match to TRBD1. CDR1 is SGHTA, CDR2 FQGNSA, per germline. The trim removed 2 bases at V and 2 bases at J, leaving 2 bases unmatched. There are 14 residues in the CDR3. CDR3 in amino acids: CASSLSRGNYGYTF. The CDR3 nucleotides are TGTGCCAGCAGCTTAAGCAGGGGGAACTATGGCTACACCTTC.

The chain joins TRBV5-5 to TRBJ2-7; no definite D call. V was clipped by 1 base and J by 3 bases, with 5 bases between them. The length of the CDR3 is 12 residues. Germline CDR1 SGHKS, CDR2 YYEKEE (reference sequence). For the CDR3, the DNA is TGTGCCAGCAGCTTGAGCGACTACGAGCAGTACTTC. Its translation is CASSLSDYEQYF.

The CDR3 loop reads CASSEVGERDSAQHF. The CDR3 nucleotides read TGTGCCAGCAGTGAAGTGGGAGAGAGGGACTCGGCCCAGCATTTT. The chain recombines TRBV2 with TRBJ1-5, with D tentatively TRBD1 (5 bases). Germline loops: CDR1 SNHLY, CDR2 FYNNEI. There are 15 residues in the CDR3. Trimming left V 1 base short and J 11 bases short, with 18 bases between.

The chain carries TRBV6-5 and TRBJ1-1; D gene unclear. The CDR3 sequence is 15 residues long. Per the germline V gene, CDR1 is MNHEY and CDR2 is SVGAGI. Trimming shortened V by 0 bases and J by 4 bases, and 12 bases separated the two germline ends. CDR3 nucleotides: TGTGCCAGCAGTTACTCCCCGATAGGCGGCACTGAAGCTTTCTTT. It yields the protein CASSYSPIGGTEAFF.

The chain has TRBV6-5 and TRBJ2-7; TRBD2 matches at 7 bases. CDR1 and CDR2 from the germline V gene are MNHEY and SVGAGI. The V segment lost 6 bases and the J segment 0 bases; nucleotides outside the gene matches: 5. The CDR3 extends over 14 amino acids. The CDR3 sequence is CASRPLAVSYEQYF. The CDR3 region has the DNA TGTGCCAGCAGACCCCTAGCGGTCTCCTACGAGCAGTACTTC.